This TCR beta chain was recorded in a study of shared clonotypes between healthy human individuals. Study overall: A couple of women and three men aged 18 to 49 served as donors.

The J segment lost 6 bases and the V segment lost 8 bases, leaving 4 bases of the junction unmatched. The CDR3 covers 13 residues. Germline CDR1 and CDR2: MDHEN and SYDVKM. Authors' processing steps: Because ImmunoSEQ provided only junction sequences with no quality scores, the filtering differed. Profiled with immunoSEQ multiplex PCR; TCRdb holds only in-frame clones, not every one. The V and J calls and the clone size are those of that table, but D and trimming were determined from the DNA. The sample holds millions of clones; more than 90% are singletons and the top ten take over 0.12%. The sequenced sample consisted of naive CD4+ T cells sorted from blood. The subset was: CD45RA+ positively selected. The TCR sequence derives from a man younger than 35 in good health. V is TRBV28 and J is TRBJ1-6; 7 nucleotides line up with TRBD1. The CDR3 reads CASEGQLNSPLHF. In nucleotides, the CDR3 is TGTGCCAGCGAGGGACAGCTTAATTCACCCCTCCACTTT.